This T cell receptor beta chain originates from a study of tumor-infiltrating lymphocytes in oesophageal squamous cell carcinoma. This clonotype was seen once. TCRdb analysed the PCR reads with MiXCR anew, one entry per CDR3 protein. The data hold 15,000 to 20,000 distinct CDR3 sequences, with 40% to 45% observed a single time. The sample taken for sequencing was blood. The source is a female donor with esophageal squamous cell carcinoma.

In nucleotides, the CDR3 is TGTGCCAGCAGCTACCGGACAGGGGACAATGAGCAGTTCTTC. Translating it yields CASSYRTGDNEQFF. The genes are TRBV7-8 and TRBJ2-3; 9 nucleotides align to TRBD1. Gene TRBJ2-1 matches the end of the DNA better, so the J call may be wrong. The CDR3 length is 14 residues. From germline, CDR1 is SGHVS and CDR2 FQNEAQ.